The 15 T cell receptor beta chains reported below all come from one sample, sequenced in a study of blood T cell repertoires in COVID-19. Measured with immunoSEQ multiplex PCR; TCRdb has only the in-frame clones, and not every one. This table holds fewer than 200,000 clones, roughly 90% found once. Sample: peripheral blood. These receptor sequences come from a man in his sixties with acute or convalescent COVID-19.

The DNA for the CDR3 is TGTGCCAGCAGTTCGGGGGAGCAGTACTTC. Translation: CASSSGEQYF. The J gene is TRBJ2-7, the V gene TRBV7-8, with a weak D call TRBD2 (5 bases). The CDR3 is 10 amino acids. The V gene lost 6 bases and the J gene lost 7 bases, with 7 bases spanning the gap. CDR1 and CDR2 (germline): SGHVS, FQNEAQ.

CDR3 sequence (DNA): TGTGCCAGCAGTGAAGAAGGGGCGACGGGCTACACCTTC. Protein product: CASSEEGATGYTF. This chain connects TRBV6-1 to TRBJ1-2, with D tentatively TRBD1 (5 bases). This CDR3 contains 13 residues. Between the trimmed V and J ends, which lost 1 base and 8 bases, there was a span of 11 bases. Germline assignment: CDR1 MNHNS and CDR2 SASEGT.

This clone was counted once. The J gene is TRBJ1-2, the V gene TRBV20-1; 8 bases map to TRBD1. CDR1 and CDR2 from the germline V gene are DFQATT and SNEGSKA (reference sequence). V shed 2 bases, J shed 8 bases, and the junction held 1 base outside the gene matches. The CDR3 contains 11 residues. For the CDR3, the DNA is TGCAGTGCTAGAAGGACAGGGGGCTACACCTTC. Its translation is CSARRTGGYTF.

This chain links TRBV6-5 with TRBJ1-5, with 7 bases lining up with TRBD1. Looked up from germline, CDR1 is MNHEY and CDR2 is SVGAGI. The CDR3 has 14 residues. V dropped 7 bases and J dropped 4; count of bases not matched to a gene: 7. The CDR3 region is CASNPDRVNQPQHF. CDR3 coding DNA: TGTGCCAGCAATCCTGACAGGGTGAATCAGCCCCAGCATTTT.

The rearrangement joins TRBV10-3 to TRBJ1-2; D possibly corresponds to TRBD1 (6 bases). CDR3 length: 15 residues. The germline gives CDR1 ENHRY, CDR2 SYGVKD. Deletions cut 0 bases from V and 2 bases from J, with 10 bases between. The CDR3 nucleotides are TGTGCCATCAGTGAGTCGTTGAGGGGGAACTATGGCTACACCTTC. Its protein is CAISESLRGNYGYTF.

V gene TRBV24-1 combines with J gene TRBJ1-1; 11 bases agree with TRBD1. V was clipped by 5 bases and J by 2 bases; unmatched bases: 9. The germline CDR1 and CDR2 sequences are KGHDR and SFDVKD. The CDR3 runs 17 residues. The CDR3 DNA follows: TGTGCCACCAGTGGTTCCGGGACAGGGGGGATTAACACTGAAGCTTTCTTT. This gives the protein CATSGSGTGGINTEAFF.

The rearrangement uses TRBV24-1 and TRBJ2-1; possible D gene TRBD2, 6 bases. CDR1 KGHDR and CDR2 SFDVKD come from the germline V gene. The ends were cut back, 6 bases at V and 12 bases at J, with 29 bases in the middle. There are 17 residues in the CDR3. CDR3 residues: CATSHTIDTWAGTRQFF. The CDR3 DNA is TGTGCCACCAGTCACACGATCGATACCTGGGCGGGGACCAGGCAGTTCTTC.

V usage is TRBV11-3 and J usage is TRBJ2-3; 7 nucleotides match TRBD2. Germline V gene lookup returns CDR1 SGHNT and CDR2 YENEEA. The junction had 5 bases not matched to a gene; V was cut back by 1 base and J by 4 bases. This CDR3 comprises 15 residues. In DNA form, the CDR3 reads TGTGCCAGCAGCTTAGTCACTAGCGTCCCAGATACGCAGTATTTT. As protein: CASSLVTSVPDTQYF.

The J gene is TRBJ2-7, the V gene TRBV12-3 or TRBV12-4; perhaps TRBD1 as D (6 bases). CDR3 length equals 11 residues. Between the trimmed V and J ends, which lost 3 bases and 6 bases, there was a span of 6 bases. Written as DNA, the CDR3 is TGTGCCAGCAGTTTCAGGGGCGAGCAGTACTTC. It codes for CASSFRGEQYF.

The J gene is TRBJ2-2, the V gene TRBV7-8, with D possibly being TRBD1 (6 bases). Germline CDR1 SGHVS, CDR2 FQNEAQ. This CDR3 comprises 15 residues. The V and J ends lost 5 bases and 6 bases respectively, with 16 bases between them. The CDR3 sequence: CASSPQGNRAGELFF. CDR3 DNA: TGTGCCAGCAGCCCTCAGGGGAATCGGGCCGGGGAGCTGTTTTTT.

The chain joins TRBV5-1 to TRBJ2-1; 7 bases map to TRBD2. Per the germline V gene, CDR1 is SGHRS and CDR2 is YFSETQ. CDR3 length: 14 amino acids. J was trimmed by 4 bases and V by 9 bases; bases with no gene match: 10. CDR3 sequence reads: CATSPGGRYNEQFF. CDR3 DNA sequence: TGCGCCACGTCCCCCGGCGGGAGATACAATGAGCAGTTCTTC.

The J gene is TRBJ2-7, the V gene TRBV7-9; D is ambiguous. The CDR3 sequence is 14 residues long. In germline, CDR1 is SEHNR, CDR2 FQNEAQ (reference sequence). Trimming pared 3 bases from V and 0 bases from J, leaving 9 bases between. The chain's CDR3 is CASSFASSSYEQYF. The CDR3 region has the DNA TGTGCCAGCAGCTTCGCATCGAGCTCCTACGAGCAGTACTTC. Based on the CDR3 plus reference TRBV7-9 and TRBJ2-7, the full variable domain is DTGVSQNPRHKITKRGQNVTFRCDPISEHNRLYWYRQTLGQGPEFLTYFQNEAQLEKSRLLSDRFSAERPKGSFSTLEIQRTEQGDSAMYLCASSFASSSYEQYFGPGTRLTVT.

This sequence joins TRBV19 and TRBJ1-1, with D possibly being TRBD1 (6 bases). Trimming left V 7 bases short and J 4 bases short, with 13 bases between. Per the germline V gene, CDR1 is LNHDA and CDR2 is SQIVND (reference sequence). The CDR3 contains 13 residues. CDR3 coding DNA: TGTGCCAGTAAGTCCAGGGGCGGCACTGAAGCTTTCTTT. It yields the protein CASKSRGGTEAFF.

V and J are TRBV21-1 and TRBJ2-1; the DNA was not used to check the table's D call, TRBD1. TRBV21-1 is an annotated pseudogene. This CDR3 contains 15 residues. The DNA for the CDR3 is TGTGCCAGCAGCAACCGGGACAGGGACTACAATGAGCAGTTCTTC. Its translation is CASSNRDRDYNEQFF.

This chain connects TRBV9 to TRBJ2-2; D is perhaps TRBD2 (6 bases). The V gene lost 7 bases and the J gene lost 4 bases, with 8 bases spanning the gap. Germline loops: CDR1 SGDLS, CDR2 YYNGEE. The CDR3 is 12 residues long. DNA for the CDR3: TGTGCCAGCGGAGGGTTCACCGGGGAGCTGTTTTTT. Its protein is CASGGFTGELFF.